Shown below are 25 T cell receptor beta chains from a single sample sequenced in a study of blood T cell repertoires in COVID-19. Method: immunoSEQ multiplex PCR; TCRdb's copy keeps in-frame clones and lacks some. The table records fewer than 300,000 clones, about nine tenths of them present only once. The material sequenced was PBMCs or T cells enriched from blood (not recorded which). The receptors here all came from a woman in her 30s who had recovered from COVID-19.

The chain couples TRBV19 to TRBJ2-7, with 9 positions matching TRBD1. The CDR3 length is 14 residues. Germline V gene lookup returns CDR1 LNHDA and CDR2 SQIVND (reference sequence). Germline trimming cut 4 bases from V and 5 bases from J; bases unmatched to any gene: 6. The CDR3 DNA sequence: TGTGCCAGTAGTAAAGGACAGGGGACCAACGAGCAGTACTTC. Encoded protein: CASSKGQGTNEQYF. The full variable domain, in which reference TRBV19 and TRBJ2-7 provide the parts outside the CDR3, is DGGITQSPKYLFRKEGQNVTLSCEQNLNHDAMYWYRQDPGQGLRLIYYSQIVNDFQKGDIAEGYSVSREKKESFPLTVTSAQKNPTAFYLCASSKGQGTNEQYFGPGTRLTVT.

V usage is TRBV5-1 and J usage is TRBJ2-3; D may be TRBD2 (6 bases). Germline loops: CDR1 SGHRS, CDR2 YFSETQ. This CDR3 spans 15 amino acids. The V end lost 0 bases, the J end lost 0 bases, and 8 bases lay between the germline ends. The CDR3 coding sequence is TGCGCCAGCAGCTTGGACGGGAGTAGCACAGATACGCAGTATTTT. Protein sequence: CASSLDGSSTDTQYF.

This clone was detected once. The chain recombines TRBV10-3 with TRBJ2-3; 16 bases agree with TRBD2. V lost 6 bases to trimming and J lost 1 base; unmatched junction nucleotides: 7. The CDR3 spans 18 residues. Germline-derived CDR1 and CDR2 are ENHRY and SYGVKD. The CDR3 DNA reads as TGTGCCATCAGCAAGGGACTAGCGGGAGGGCCAGGCACAGATACGCAGTATTTT. Translation: CAISKGLAGGPGTDTQYF.

The genes are TRBV19 and TRBJ1-1; TRBD1 is a possible D gene (6 bases). There are 12 residues in the CDR3. CDR1 LNHDA and CDR2 SQIVND come from the germline V gene (reference sequence). Deletions cut 5 bases from V and 6 bases from J, with 10 bases between. The CDR3 sequence is CASSFRTAEAFF. The CDR3, as DNA: TGTGCCAGTAGTTTTCGGACAGCTGAAGCTTTCTTT.

The chain combines TRBV5-5 with TRBJ1-2; a possible D gene is TRBD1 (5 bases). The germline V gene has CDR1 SGHKS and CDR2 YYEKEE (reference sequence). The CDR3 contains 15 residues. V was pared by 6 bases and J by 1 base, with 16 bases between. This chain's CDR3 is CASTTTANFNYGYTF. The CDR3 DNA sequence: TGTGCCAGCACCACGACAGCCAACTTTAACTATGGCTACACCTTC.

The V call is TRBV4-2, the J call TRBJ1-3; 7 bases are a match to TRBD1. Trimming took 1 base from V and 0 from J; bases not matched to a gene: 9. The germline V gene encodes CDR1 LGHNA and CDR2 YNFKEQ. CDR3 size: 18 residues. The chain's CDR3 is CASSQGGDRADSGNTIYF. The CDR3 DNA follows: TGTGCCAGCAGCCAAGGCGGTGACAGGGCGGACTCTGGAAACACCATATATTTT.

V gene TRBV7-2 combines with J gene TRBJ2-1; 13 bases agree with TRBD2. The trim removed 6 bases at V and 4 bases at J, leaving 3 bases unmatched. This CDR3 contains 15 residues. Per germline, CDR1 SGHTA and CDR2 FQGNSA. For the CDR3, the DNA is TGTGCCAGCAGATTGGGACTAGCGGGATACAATGAGCAGTTCTTC. Translation: CASRLGLAGYNEQFF.

The chain combines TRBV5-6 with TRBJ2-1; D unclear. Germline V gene lookup returns CDR1 SGHDT and CDR2 YYEEEE. This CDR3 is 12 amino acids long. Trimming took 2 bases from V and 11 from J, leaving 11 bases between them. The CDR3 sequence: CASSFSYRKQFF. As DNA, the CDR3 is TGTGCCAGCAGCTTCTCTTATAGAAAGCAGTTCTTC.

This rearrangement joins TRBV4-3 to TRBJ1-2; 7 bases match TRBD1. The CDR3 covers 16 residues. V trimming: 0 bases; J trimming: 4 bases; junction bases outside the gene matches: 8. The germline gives CDR1 LGHNA, CDR2 YSLEER. The CDR3 protein is CASSQDYRGLSYGYTF. CDR3 DNA: TGCGCCAGCAGCCAAGATTATAGGGGGCTAAGCTATGGCTACACCTTC.

This chain links TRBV19 with TRBJ1-1, with a possible D match to TRBD1 (6 bases). CDR3 length: 11 residues. The germline V gene encodes CDR1 LNHDA and CDR2 SQIVND (reference sequence). Trimming took 8 bases from V and 6 from J, leaving 10 bases between them. The CDR3 DNA is TGTGCCAGTGGGGAGGGGGCTGAAGCTTTCTTT. Its translation is CASGEGAEAFF.

The chain carries TRBV4-1 and TRBJ2-7; D gene unclear. Trimming took 1 base from V and 6 from J, leaving 19 bases between them. The CDR3 is made up of 16 amino acids. CDR1 and CDR2 from the germline V gene are MGHRA and YSYEKL. CDR3 residues: CASSQVGSVPVGEQYF. The CDR3 DNA is TGCGCCAGCAGCCAAGTCGGGTCAGTCCCGGTGGGCGAGCAGTACTTC.

The chain recombines TRBV10-3 with TRBJ1-6, with 11 bases aligning to TRBD1. V lost 4 bases to trimming and J lost 8 bases; unmatched junction nucleotides: 4. There are 15 residues in the CDR3. CDR1 and CDR2 from the germline V gene are ENHRY and SYGVKD. The CDR3 loop reads CAISAGQGEHSPLHF. The CDR3 nucleotides read TGTGCCATCAGTGCGGGACAGGGGGAACATTCACCCCTCCACTTT.

The rearrangement links TRBV2 to TRBJ2-7, with 10 bases matching TRBD2. This CDR3 spans 13 amino acids. Germline lookup yields CDR1 SNHLY and CDR2 FYNNEI. Trimming cost V 5 bases and J 5 bases; bases outside gene matches: 3. DNA for the CDR3: TGTGCCAGCAGTTTTGGGACTAGCGACGAGCAGTACTTC. This sequence encodes CASSFGTSDEQYF.

Many counts were recorded for this clone. In DNA, the CDR3 is TGTGCCAGCAGTTACTTGACAGGGGTAGGAACTGAAGCTTTCTTT. Its translation: CASSYLTGVGTEAFF. The chain combines TRBV6-5 with TRBJ1-1; the match to TRBD1 covers 8 bases. CDR1 and CDR2 from the germline V gene are MNHEY and SVGAGI. The CDR3 has 15 amino acids. The ends lost 1 base at V and 5 bases at J; junction bases unmatched: 6.

The V and J genes are TRBV9 and TRBJ2-2, with 9 bases that match TRBD2. The J segment lost 6 bases and the V segment lost 2 bases, leaving 5 bases of the junction unmatched. The CDR3 is made up of 15 amino acids. Germline V gene lookup returns CDR1 SGDLS and CDR2 YYNGEE. The CDR3 loop is CASSVKREVPGELFF. The CDR3 nucleotides read TGTGCCAGCAGCGTTAAGCGGGAGGTCCCCGGGGAGCTGTTTTTT.

The chain is built from TRBV11-1 and TRBJ2-1; tentatively, D is TRBD1 (7 bases). Germline assignment: CDR1 SGHAT and CDR2 FQDESV (reference sequence). There are 16 residues in the CDR3. V lost 4 bases to trimming and J lost 9 bases, with 22 bases between them. CDR3 in DNA: TGTGCCAGCAGCTCTAAGGGGGACCACAGGGGAGGTGAGCAGTTCTTC. Protein: CASSSKGDHRGGEQFF.

The chain couples TRBV11-2 to TRBJ2-2; 7 bases map to TRBD2. Germline V gene data show CDR1 as SGHAT and CDR2 as FQNNGV. Trimming removed 0 bases from V and 1 base from J; junction bases left unmatched: 5. The CDR3 contains 17 residues. CDR3 amino acids: CASSLDGLAVNTGELFF. The CDR3, as DNA: TGTGCCAGCAGCTTAGATGGCCTAGCGGTGAACACCGGGGAGCTGTTTTTT.

This chain links TRBV7-8 with TRBJ2-2; 9 bases align to TRBD1. Per the germline V gene, CDR1 is SGHVS and CDR2 is FQNEAQ. Unmatched junction bases numbered 11, after V lost 5 bases and J lost 1 base. There are 18 residues in the CDR3. CDR3 loop: CASSGRVQGAKNTGELFF. The CDR3 DNA sequence: TGTGCCAGCAGCGGCAGAGTACAGGGGGCTAAGAACACCGGGGAGCTGTTTTTT.

The chain links TRBV4-1 to TRBJ2-7, with 9 bases identical to TRBD1. The CDR3 is 16 amino acids. With 0 bases clipped from V and 6 bases from J, the junction kept 9 bases outside the gene matches. Germline CDR1 and CDR2: MGHRA and YSYEKL. The CDR3 loop reads CASSQDVTGTGSEQYF. The CDR3 nucleotides are TGCGCCAGCAGCCAAGATGTGACCGGGACAGGGAGCGAGCAGTACTTC.

The V gene is TRBV5-1, the J gene TRBJ2-2; 7 nucleotides match TRBD1. J gave up 6 bases and V 4 bases, and 9 bases lay outside the gene matches. From germline, CDR1 is SGHRS and CDR2 YFSETQ. The CDR3 totals 15 residues. Here the CDR3 reads CASSPQGERAGELFF. For the CDR3, the DNA is TGCGCCAGCAGCCCCCAGGGGGAAAGGGCCGGGGAGCTGTTTTTT.

This sequence joins TRBV28 and TRBJ2-3; 10 nucleotides line up with TRBD2. CDR3 length: 15 amino acids. The trim removed 4 bases at V and 0 bases at J, leaving 1 base unmatched. The germline V gene has CDR1 MDHEN and CDR2 SYDVKM. The CDR3 sequence is CASSSTSGSTDTQYF. The CDR3 DNA sequence: TGTGCCAGCAGTTCGACTAGCGGGAGCACAGATACGCAGTATTTT.

V is TRBV10-1 and J is TRBJ2-3, with 8 bases identical to TRBD2. This CDR3 contains 14 residues. CDR1 WNHNN and CDR2 SYGVQD come from the germline V gene (reference sequence). The junction had 7 bases not matched to a gene; V was cut back by 6 bases and J by 5 bases. In DNA, the CDR3 is TGCGCCAGCAGACCGGGACTAGATGTAGATACGCAGTATTTT. It codes for CASRPGLDVDTQYF.

The chain couples TRBV29-1 to TRBJ2-7; possibly TRBD1 for D (5 bases). The CDR3 runs 12 residues. CDR1 and CDR2 (germline): SQVTM, ANQGSEA. With 5 bases removed from V and 3 bases from J, the gap between germline ends came to 11 bases. This CDR3 is CSVRQNNYEQYF. CDR3 DNA sequence: TGCAGCGTTCGACAGAATAACTACGAGCAGTACTTC.

The V call is TRBV7-6, the J call TRBJ2-2, with 10 nucleotides matching TRBD1. This CDR3 is 15 amino acids long. CDR1 is SGHVS and CDR2 is FNYEAQ in the germline V gene. Trimming removed 4 bases from V and 6 bases from J; junction bases left unmatched: 5. DNA for the CDR3: TGTGCCAGCAGCTCGCCCGGGACAGGGGCCGGGGAGCTGTTTTTT. Translated: CASSSPGTGAGELFF.

This clone was seen once. The V and J genes are TRBV2 and TRBJ2-7; tentatively, D is TRBD1 (6 bases). V lost 6 bases to trimming and J lost 2 bases, with 17 bases between them. Germline loops: CDR1 SNHLY, CDR2 FYNNEI. This CDR3 region has 15 residues. CDR3 DNA: TGTGCCAGCAGCCGACAGGCAACGGGTCCCTACGAGCAGTACTTC. Encoded protein: CASSRQATGPYEQYF. Variable domain in full (rest from reference TRBV2 and TRBJ2-7): EPEVTQTPSHQVTQMGQEVILRCVPISNHLYFYWYRQILGQKVEFLVSFYNNEISEKSEIFDDQFSVERPDGSNFTLKIRSTKLEDSAMYFCASSRQATGPYEQYFGPGTRLTVT.